This T cell receptor beta chain appears in the sequencing data of a study of blood T cells in healthy people across ages. Then a second PCR, running about 6 to 11 cycles, was carried out with a sample-barcoded 5' primer and a J-beta primer mix. TCRdb fed the 5' RACE reads into MiXCR, producing one record per CDR3 protein. The sample lists 1.8 million or so distinct CDR3 sequences; roughly two fifths were seen once. The CDR3 has 13 residues. Germline V lookup: CDR1 DFQATT, CDR2 SNEGSKA (reference sequence). The germline V and J ends were trimmed by 3 bases and 7 bases, with 16 bases remaining between them.

This TCR derives from a human donor in good health. Specimen: blood. The chain is built from TRBV20-1 and TRBJ2-7, with no clear D. DNA for the CDR3: TGCAGTGCTAGGGTTCCCCTCTTGGAGGAGCAGTACTTC. Amino acid sequence: CSARVPLLEEQYF.